The sequence of this T cell receptor (beta chain) was determined in a study of T cells in Graves' hyperthyroidism and ophthalmopathy (dated 2019 in TCRdb). For the study in its entirety: Peripheral blood was collected at initial diagnosis, before any treatment. To identify TCR V-J signatures that set the groups apart, the researchers used a discovery cohort of about a hundred patients, made up of some 41 with Graves' ophthalmopathy and 57 with stable Graves' hyperthyroidism. An independent validation cohort of under 20 hyperthyroidism patients and 17 patients who later progressed to ophthalmopathy tested prospective prediction of ophthalmopathy. The 75 to 100 discovery patients were divided at random into training and test sets in a 7:3 ratio. In addition, the study compared T-cell repertoires in thyroid tissue and in blood from about six Graves' hyperthyroidism patients. After blood sampling, hyperthyroidism patients were treated with methimazole at a starting dose of 30 mg daily, and ophthalmopathy patients were treated with high-dose intravenous methylprednisolone. The paper describes TCR Vbeta CDR3 sequencing of fewer than 150 peripheral blood samples, made up of about 41 ophthalmopathy patients, 70 to 75 hyperthyroidism patients and about 17 progressor patients. The research as a whole found: Sample size was not statistically predetermined, and blinding of investigators to group allocation was not performed. In cross-validation, a model built on a 13 V-J signature told ophthalmopathy apart from stable hyperthyroidism with less than 90% sensitivity and roughly 81% specificity, and in testing the same model reached 80%/75%. In validation, the model predicted progression to ophthalmopathy a median of approximately 6.3 months before onset, with about 71% sensitivity and more than 72% specificity. Most expanded thyroid clonotypes (frequency above 0.001) were also found in blood, which suggests that blood repertoires may mirror thyroid immune responses.

A patient counted as having stable Graves' hyperthyroidism if no progression to ophthalmopathy occurred over 18 months of follow-up. Hyperthyroidism patients were newly diagnosed, had a disease duration of under 2 months, and were aged 18 to 65 years. Any patient with an uncontrolled infection, another autoimmune disease, pregnancy or lactation was excluded. Clinical symptoms, serum thyroxine and TRAb, thyroid ultrasound, and orbital computed tomography formed the basis for the diagnoses. PBMCs were isolated from more than 9 ml of fresh peripheral blood by Ficoll-Paque density gradient centrifugation. Total RNA was extracted using Trizol reagent, and RNA quality was assessed on an Agilent 2100 Bioanalyzer. In regard to this clonotype: Its antigen remains unidentified. Base qualities are not provided; no much larger clone lies one nucleotide away.

TCR beta CDR3 regions were amplified from RNA transcripts. For the first round of RT-PCR on the TCR CDR3, the HTBI primer set was used together with the Qiagen OneStep RT-PCR kit. Libraries were constructed in a second round of multiplex PCR, after which size selection and purification were carried out. The libraries were sequenced on an Illumina HiSeq2000 using paired-end 100 bp reads. Turning to the authors' computational methods: Raw data were processed with SOAPnuke, discarding reads with adapters, uncalled bases, mean Phred below 15, or no exact constant-primer or identifier match. COPE v1.2.5 was used to merge high-quality paired reads, and clonotypes were defined as unique nucleotide sequences. MiTCR v1.1 was used to align clonotypes to the IMGT TRBV, TRBD and TRBJ reference segments. Analysis was restricted to V-J combinations with a frequency above 0.0001, which covered 99% to 99.2% of repertoires. The TCS score was defined as F50 (clonal expansion) divided by E x V (chaos), with BLOSUM62-based TCRdist calculated between CDR3 peptides within each V-J. Welch's t-statistics and random forest reduced approximately 520 V-J features to roughly 13, which were used in a naive Bayes classifier (R e1071). TCRdb reanalyzed the raw reads on its own, using fastp at Q25 for trimming and MiXCR for clone calling, and kept in-frame beta chains. CDR3 protein duplicates are merged, each entry listing the most common genes and DNA. The V and J calls were determined by TCRdb, not by the authors. The sample table records around 350,000 distinct CDR3 sequences; 20% to 25% of these occur just once. The ten largest clones capture less than 85% of the sample.

Reading the germline V gene (reference sequence) gives CDR1 LGHDT and CDR2 YNNKEL. Trimming leaves V shorter by 2 bases and J shorter by 2 bases, with the junction holding 7 bases beyond the gene matches. The cysteine opens and the phenylalanine closes a CDR3 of 16 amino acids. The read is trimmed to its CDR3 DNA, 48 bases read in frame from base 1. This TCR was sampled from a man in his forties or fifties with Graves' hyperthyroidism. The source material was blood. The chain is encoded by TRBV3-1 joined to TRBJ2-3; 7 of the junction bases match TRBD2. The nucleotide sequence reads as follows: TGTGCCAGCAGCCAATCGTTGGGGACTACCACAGATACGCAGTATTTT. It translates to CASSQSLGTTTDTQYF.